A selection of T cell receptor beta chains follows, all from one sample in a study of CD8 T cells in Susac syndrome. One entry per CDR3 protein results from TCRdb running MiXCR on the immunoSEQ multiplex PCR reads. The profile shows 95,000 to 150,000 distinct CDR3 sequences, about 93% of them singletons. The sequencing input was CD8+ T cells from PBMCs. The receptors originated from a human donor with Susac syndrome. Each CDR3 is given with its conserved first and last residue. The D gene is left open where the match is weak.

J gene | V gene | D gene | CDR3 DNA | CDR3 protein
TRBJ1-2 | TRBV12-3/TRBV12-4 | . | TGTGCCAGCGAGGACAGTCTCTATGGCTACACCTTC | CASEDSLYGYTF
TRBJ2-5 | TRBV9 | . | TGTGCCAGCAGCTCCCCGCAAGGGTCGGGAGAGACCCAGTACTTC | CASSSPQGSGETQYF
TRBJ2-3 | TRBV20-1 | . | TGCAGTGCTAGAGGATTGGGGGGACTCTACACAGATACGCAGTATTTT | CSARGLGGLYTDTQYF
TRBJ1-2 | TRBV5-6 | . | TGTGCCAGCAGCTTGACGGATGGCTACACCTTC | CASSLTDGYTF
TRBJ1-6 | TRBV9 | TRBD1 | TGTGCCAGCAGCCAACGGGACAGGGGGATAAATTCACCCCTCCACTTT | CASSQRDRGINSPLHF
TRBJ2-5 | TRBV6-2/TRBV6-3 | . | TGTGCCAGCAGACCGGAGCGAGAGACCCAGTACTTC | CASRPERETQYF
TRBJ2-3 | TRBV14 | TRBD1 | TGTGCCAGCAGCCAATGGACAGGCCCCGGCACAGATACGCAGTATTTT | CASSQWTGPGTDTQYF
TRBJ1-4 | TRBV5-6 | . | TGTGCCAGCAGCGAAACAACTCATGAAAAACTGTTTTTT | CASSETTHEKLFF
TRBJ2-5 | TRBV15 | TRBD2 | TGTGCCACCAGCAGTTTTACTAGCGGCAAAGAGACCCAGTACTTC | CATSSFTSGKETQYF
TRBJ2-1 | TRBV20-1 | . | TGCAGTGCTAGAGATCCGGCGTCTCCTGTCAATGAGCAGTTCTTC | CSARDPASPVNEQFF
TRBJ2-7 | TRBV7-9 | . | TGTGCCAGCAGCCCCGCTGCACTTAGCTCCTACGAGCAGTACTTC | CASSPAALSSYEQYF
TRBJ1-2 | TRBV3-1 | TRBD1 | TGTGCCAGCACCCCACAGGGGAACTATGGCTACACCTTC | CASTPQGNYGYTF